These 17 T cell receptor beta chains share one sample of origin, sequenced in a study of cytomegalovirus exposure and HLA in healthy donors. The PCR used 60 Vbeta and 13 Jbeta primers. Data came from immunoSEQ multiplex PCR; TCRdb stores just in-frame clones and leaves some out. The sample gives more than 80,000 clones, roughly 70% of which show up once; around 3% is in the top ten. The sequencing sample was made of PBMCs. Receptors were obtained from a male donor in good health and CMV-seropositive.

V and J are TRBV7-8 and TRBJ2-1, with TRBD2 identical over 10 bases. The CDR3 loop spans 15 amino acids. The V segment lost 4 bases and the J segment 4 bases; nucleotides outside the gene matches: 4. From germline, CDR1 is SGHVS and CDR2 FQNEAQ. CDR3 DNA: TGTGCCAGCAGCTCCCAGCGGGGGGGGTACAATGAGCAGTTCTTC. Translation gives CASSSQRGGYNEQFF. The full variable domain, completed using reference TRBV7-8 and TRBJ2-1, is GAGVSQSPRYKVAKRGQDVALRCDPISGHVSLFWYQQALGQGPEFLTYFQNEAQLDKSGLPSDRFFAERPEGSVSTLKIQRTQQEDSAVYLCASSSQRGGYNEQFFGPGTRLTVL.

This clone was observed a single time. V gene TRBV12-5 combines with J gene TRBJ1-1; perhaps TRBD1 as D (5 bases). CDR3 size: 14 residues. V was shortened by 7 bases and J by 1 base, with 13 bases between the two germline ends. Germline V gene sequence: CDR1 LGHNT, CDR2 FRNRAP. CDR3 residues: CASAITTENTEAFF. The CDR3 DNA reads TGTGCTAGTGCCATAACGACAGAGAACACTGAAGCTTTCTTT. Based on the CDR3 plus reference TRBV12-5 and TRBJ1-1, the full variable domain is DARVTQTPRHKVTEMGQEVTMRCQPILGHNTVFWYRQTMMQGLELLAYFRNRAPLDDSGMPKDRFSAEMPDATLATLKIQPSEPRDSAVYFCASAITTENTEAFFGQGTRLTVV.

The chain uses TRBV19 and TRBJ2-1; D is unclear. This CDR3 contains 14 residues. Trimming took off 7 bases at V and 10 bases at J, with 20 bases between the two ends. From germline, CDR1 is LNHDA and CDR2 SQIVND (reference sequence). CDR3 DNA sequence: TGTGCCAGTAATCCAAGGCTAGGCAGCGAGGAGCAGTTCTTC. Translating gives CASNPRLGSEEQFF.

The rearrangement uses TRBV27 and TRBJ1-2, with 7 bases lining up with TRBD1. This CDR3 is 14 amino acids long. V trimming: 6 bases; J trimming: 6 bases; junction bases outside the gene matches: 10. CDR1 and CDR2 (germline): MNHEY, SMNVEV (reference sequence). CDR3 sequence: CASSTNTGVHGYTF. The CDR3 DNA is TGTGCCAGCAGCACCAACACAGGGGTTCATGGCTACACCTTC.

The chain combines TRBV7-2 with TRBJ2-3, with D unresolved. The CDR3 extends over 15 amino acids. Germline CDR1 reads SGHTA; CDR2 reads FQGNSA. Deletions cut 3 bases from V and 2 bases from J, with 12 bases between. For the CDR3, the DNA is TGTGCCAGCAGCTTTTACGGAGTCAACACAGATACGCAGTATTTT. Amino acids: CASSFYGVNTDTQYF. The whole variable domain, remainder taken from reference TRBV7-2 and TRBJ2-3, is GAGVSQSPSNKVTEKGKDVELRCDPISGHTALYWYRQSLGQGLEFLIYFQGNSAPDKSGLPSDRFSAERTGGSVSTLTIQRTQQEDSAVYLCASSFYGVNTDTQYFGPGTRLTVL.

The CDR3 spells CAWRGNRGQNEKLFF. CDR3 bases: TGTGCCTGGAGGGGAAACAGGGGGCAGAATGAAAAACTGTTTTTT. V gene TRBV30 combines with J gene TRBJ1-4; 9 bases align to TRBD1. CDR1 GTSNPN and CDR2 SVGIG come from the germline V gene (reference sequence). V gave up 3 bases and J gave up 5 bases; unmatched junction bases: 7. The length of the CDR3 is 15 residues.

The chain uses TRBV7-9 and TRBJ2-1, with 12 bases identical to TRBD1. CDR3 length: 13 residues. The junction had 2 bases not matched to a gene; V was cut back by 5 bases and J by 9 bases. CDR1 and CDR2 from the germline V gene are SEHNR and FQNEAQ (reference sequence). CDR3 bases: TGTGCCAGCAGCGCGGGACAGGGGGCTGAGCAGTTCTTC. This translates into CASSAGQGAEQFF.

The rearrangement uses TRBV6-5 and TRBJ2-2, with 7 nucleotides matching TRBD1. V shed 6 bases, J shed 0 bases, and the junction held 1 base outside the gene matches. The CDR3 loop spans 14 amino acids. Germline CDR1 is MNHEY and CDR2 is SVGAGI. This CDR3 is CASRGQSNTGELFF. DNA for the CDR3: TGTGCCAGCAGGGGACAGTCGAACACCGGGGAGCTGTTTTTT.

The V and J genes are TRBV5-4 and TRBJ2-1, with D unclear. This CDR3 has 12 residues. Trimming took off 1 base at V and 7 bases at J, with 6 bases between the two ends. CDR1 and CDR2 from the germline V gene are SGHNT and YYREEE (reference sequence). DNA of the CDR3: TGTGCCAGCAGCTTGTCATCAAATGAGCAGTTCTTC. Translating gives CASSLSSNEQFF.

This sequence joins TRBV7-2 and TRBJ2-7; weak D call: TRBD2 (5 bases). The CDR3 loop spans 13 amino acids. CDR1 and CDR2 (germline): SGHTA, FQGNSA. The ends were cut back, 1 base at V and 6 bases at J, with 10 bases in the middle. The CDR3 is CASSLGNRGEQYF. CDR3 nucleotide sequence: TGTGCCAGCAGCTTAGGTAACCGGGGCGAGCAGTACTTC.

The chain has TRBV28 and TRBJ1-5; a possible D gene is TRBD1 (5 bases). CDR1 is MDHEN, CDR2 SYDVKM, per germline. V lost 7 bases to trimming and J lost 7 bases, with 11 bases between them. There are 12 residues in the CDR3. The CDR3 reads CASITGGQPQHF. CDR3 coding DNA: TGTGCCAGCATTACAGGTGGGCAGCCCCAGCATTTT.

This rearrangement joins TRBV19 to TRBJ1-5; TRBD1 matches at 7 bases. V trimming: 6 bases; J trimming: 0 bases; junction bases outside the gene matches: 5. Per germline, CDR1 LNHDA and CDR2 SQIVND (reference sequence). The CDR3 is made up of 15 amino acids. In DNA, the CDR3 is TGTGCCAGTAGGACGACAGGGAGTAGCAATCAGCCCCAGCATTTT. The encoded protein is CASRTTGSSNQPQHF. The whole variable domain, remainder taken from reference TRBV19 and TRBJ1-5, is DGGITQSPKYLFRKEGQNVTLSCEQNLNHDAMYWYRQDPGQGLRLIYYSQIVNDFQKGDIAEGYSVSREKKESFPLTVTSAQKNPTAFYLCASRTTGSSNQPQHFGDGTRLSIL.

V and J are TRBV6-6 and TRBJ2-2; D call uncertain. V lost 7 bases and J lost 6, with 6 bases in between. Germline V gene sequence: CDR1 MNHNY, CDR2 SVGAGI (reference sequence). This CDR3 region has 11 residues. The CDR3 region has the DNA TGTGCCAGCAATGCGGCCGGGGAGCTGTTTTTT. Protein: CASNAAGELFF.

The CDR3 loop is CASSYSYVQETQYF. CDR3 in DNA: TGTGCCAGCAGTTACTCCTACGTCCAAGAGACCCAGTACTTC. V is TRBV6-5 and J is TRBJ2-5; D is ambiguous. The CDR3 contains 14 residues. CDR1 MNHEY and CDR2 SVGAGI come from the germline V gene. Deletions cut 0 bases from V and 1 base from J, with 6 bases between.

In its sample, this clone was seen a few times. The chain joins TRBV5-1 to TRBJ2-2; TRBD2 matches at 8 bases. This CDR3 is 15 amino acids long. Germline trimming cut 7 bases from V and 4 bases from J; bases unmatched to any gene: 9. The germline gives CDR1 SGHRS, CDR2 YFSETQ. CDR3 residues: CASGPGGGPTGELFF. CDR3 bases: TGCGCCAGCGGTCCGGGGGGGGGACCCACCGGGGAGCTGTTTTTT.

The rearrangement links TRBV6-6 to TRBJ2-1, with 9 positions matching TRBD1. The CDR3 covers 15 residues. Germline V CDR1 and CDR2: MNHNY, SVGAGI (reference sequence). With V trimmed by 5 bases and J by 4 bases, 6 bases remained unmatched. The CDR3 loop is CASSDGTGRYNEQFF. As DNA, the CDR3 is TGTGCCAGCAGTGACGGGACAGGGAGATACAATGAGCAGTTCTTC.

The genes are TRBV9 and TRBJ2-1; either TRBD1 or TRBD2 may fit D (9 bases each). The ends were cut back, 4 bases at V and 2 bases at J, with 28 bases in the middle. The CDR3 is 20 amino acids. The germline V gene encodes CDR1 SGDLS and CDR2 YYNGEE. The chain's CDR3 is CASSILRDRVAGGPYNEQFF. CDR3 nucleotide sequence: TGTGCCAGCAGCATCCTCCGGGACAGGGTGGCGGGGGGGCCCTACAATGAGCAGTTCTTC.